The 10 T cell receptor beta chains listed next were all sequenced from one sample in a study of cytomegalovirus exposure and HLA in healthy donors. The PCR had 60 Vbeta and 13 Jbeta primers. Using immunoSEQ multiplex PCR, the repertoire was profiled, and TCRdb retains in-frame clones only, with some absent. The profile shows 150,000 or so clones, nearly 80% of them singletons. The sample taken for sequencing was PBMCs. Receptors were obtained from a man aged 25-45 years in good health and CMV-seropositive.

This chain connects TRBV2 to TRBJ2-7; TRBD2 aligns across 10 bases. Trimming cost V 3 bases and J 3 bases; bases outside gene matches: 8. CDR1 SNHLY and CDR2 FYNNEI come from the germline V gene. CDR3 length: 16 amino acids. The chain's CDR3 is CASSDPISGRIYEQYF. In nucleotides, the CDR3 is TGTGCCAGCAGTGATCCCATTAGCGGGAGGATCTACGAGCAGTACTTC.

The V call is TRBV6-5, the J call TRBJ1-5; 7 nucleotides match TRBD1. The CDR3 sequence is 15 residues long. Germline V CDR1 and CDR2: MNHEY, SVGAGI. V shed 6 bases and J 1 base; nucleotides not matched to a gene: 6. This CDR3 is CASSIGTASNQPQHF. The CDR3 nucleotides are TGTGCCAGCAGCATCGGGACAGCCAGCAATCAGCCCCAGCATTTT.

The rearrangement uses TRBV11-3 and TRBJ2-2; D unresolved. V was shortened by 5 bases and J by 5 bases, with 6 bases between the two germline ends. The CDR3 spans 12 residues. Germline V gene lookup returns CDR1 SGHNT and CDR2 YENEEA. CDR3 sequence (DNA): TGTGCCAGCAGCCTTAATACCGGGGAGCTGTTTTTT. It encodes CASSLNTGELFF.

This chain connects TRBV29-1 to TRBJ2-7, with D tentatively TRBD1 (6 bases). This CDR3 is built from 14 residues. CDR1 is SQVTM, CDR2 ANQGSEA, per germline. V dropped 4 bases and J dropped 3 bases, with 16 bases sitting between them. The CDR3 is CSVAAGRGGYEQYF. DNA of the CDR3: TGCAGCGTTGCTGCAGGGAGAGGGGGCTACGAGCAGTACTTC.

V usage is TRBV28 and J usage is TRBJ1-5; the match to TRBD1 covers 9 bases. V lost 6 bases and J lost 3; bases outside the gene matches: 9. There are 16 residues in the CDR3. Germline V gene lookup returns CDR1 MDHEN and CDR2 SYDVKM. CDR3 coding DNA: TGTGCCAGCAGCTCAAAGGACAGGGGCCCCAATCAGCCCCAGCATTTT. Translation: CASSSKDRGPNQPQHF.

The CDR3 here is CASRRTADPREQYF. In DNA, the CDR3 is TGCGCCAGCAGGAGGACTGCCGACCCCCGCGAGCAGTACTTC. The rearrangement links TRBV5-1 to TRBJ2-7; tentative D call: TRBD2 (5 bases). The CDR3 covers 14 residues. The germline V gene has CDR1 SGHRS and CDR2 YFSETQ. The V end lost 5 bases, the J end lost 6 bases, and 18 bases lay between the germline ends.

This CDR3 is CASKGGLWVAGANVLTF. CDR3 nucleotide sequence: TGTGCCAGCAAAGGCGGCCTCTGGGTGGCTGGGGCCAACGTCCTGACTTTC. The chain couples TRBV28 to TRBJ2-6; D not resolved. This CDR3 is built from 17 residues. From germline, CDR1 is MDHEN and CDR2 SYDVKM. Trimming took 7 bases from V and 2 from J, leaving 18 bases between them.

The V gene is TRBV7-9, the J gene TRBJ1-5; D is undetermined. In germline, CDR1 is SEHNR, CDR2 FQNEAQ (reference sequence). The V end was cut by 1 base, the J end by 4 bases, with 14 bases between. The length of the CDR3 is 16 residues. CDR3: CASSLVIRGSNQPQHF. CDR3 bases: TGTGCCAGCAGCTTAGTAATTAGAGGGTCAAATCAGCCCCAGCATTTT.

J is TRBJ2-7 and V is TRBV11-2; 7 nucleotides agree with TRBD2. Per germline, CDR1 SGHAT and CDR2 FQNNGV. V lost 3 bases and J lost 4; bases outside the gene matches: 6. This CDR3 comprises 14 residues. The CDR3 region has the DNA TGTGCCAGCAGCTTCGGGGGAGGGCGGTACGAGCAGTACTTC. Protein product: CASSFGGGRYEQYF.

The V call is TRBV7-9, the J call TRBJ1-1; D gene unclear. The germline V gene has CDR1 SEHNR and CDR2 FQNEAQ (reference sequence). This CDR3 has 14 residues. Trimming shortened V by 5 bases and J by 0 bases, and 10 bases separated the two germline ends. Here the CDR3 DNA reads TGTGCCAGCAGCCGGGTACGGATGAACACTGAAGCTTTCTTT. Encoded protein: CASSRVRMNTEAFF.